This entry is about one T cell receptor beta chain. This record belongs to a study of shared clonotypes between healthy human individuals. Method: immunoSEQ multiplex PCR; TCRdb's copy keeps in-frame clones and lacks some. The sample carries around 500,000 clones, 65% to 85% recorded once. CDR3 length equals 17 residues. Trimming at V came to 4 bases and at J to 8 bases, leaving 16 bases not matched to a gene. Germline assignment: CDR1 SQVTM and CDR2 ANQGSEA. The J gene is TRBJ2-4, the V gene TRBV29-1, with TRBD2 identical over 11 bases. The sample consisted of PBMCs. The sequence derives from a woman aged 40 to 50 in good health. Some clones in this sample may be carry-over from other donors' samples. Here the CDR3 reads CSVGGEVAGGWRDIQYF. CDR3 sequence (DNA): TGCAGCGTTGGAGGGGAGGTAGCGGGAGGGTGGAGAGACATTCAGTACTTC. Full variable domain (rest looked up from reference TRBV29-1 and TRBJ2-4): SAVISQKPSRDICQRGTSLTIQCQVDSQVTMMFWYRQQPGQSLTLIATANQGSEATYESGFVIDKFPISRPNLTFSTLTVSNMSPEDSSIYLCSVGGEVAGGWRDIQYFGAGTRLSVL.